This T cell receptor beta chain was found in a study of blood T cell repertoires in COVID-19. CDR1 and CDR2 (germline): MNHNS, SASEGT. The CDR3 totals 13 residues. V was cut by 2 bases and J by 2 bases, with 6 bases left in between. Original processing methods: Reference gene primer amplification gave nucleated cell count estimates. The assay was immunoSEQ multiplex PCR, and TCRdb's table has in-frame clones only and misses some. V and J calls and clone size come straight from that table; D and trimming were deduced from the DNA. There are some 100,000 clones in the sample; almost 90% occur only once, and roughly 8.1% lies in the top ten.

The chain employs TRBV6-1 and TRBJ1-2; D not certain. This receptor was identified in a woman between 70 and 85 years old with acute or convalescent COVID-19. Sequencing was done on a sample of peripheral blood. The CDR3 DNA sequence: TGTGCCAGCAGTGAAATTCGGAACTATGGCTACACCTTC. Protein: CASSEIRNYGYTF.